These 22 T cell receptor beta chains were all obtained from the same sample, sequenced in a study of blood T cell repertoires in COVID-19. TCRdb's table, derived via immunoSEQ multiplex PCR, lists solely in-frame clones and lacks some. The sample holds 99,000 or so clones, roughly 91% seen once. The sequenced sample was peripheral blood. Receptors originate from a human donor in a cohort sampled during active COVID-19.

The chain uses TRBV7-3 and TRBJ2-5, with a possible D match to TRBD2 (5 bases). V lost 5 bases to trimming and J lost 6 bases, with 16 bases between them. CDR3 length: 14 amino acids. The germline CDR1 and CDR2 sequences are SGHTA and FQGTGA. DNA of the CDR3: TGTGCCAGCAGCGCCCGGGCGGGCCGACAGACCCAGTACTTC. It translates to CASSARAGRQTQYF.

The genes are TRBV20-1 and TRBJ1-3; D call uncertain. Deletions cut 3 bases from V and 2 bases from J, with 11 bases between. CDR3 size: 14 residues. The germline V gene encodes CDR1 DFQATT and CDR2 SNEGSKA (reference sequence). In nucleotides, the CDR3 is TGCAGTGCTAGTGGCGGATTTACTGGAAACACCATATATTTT. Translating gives CSASGGFTGNTIYF.

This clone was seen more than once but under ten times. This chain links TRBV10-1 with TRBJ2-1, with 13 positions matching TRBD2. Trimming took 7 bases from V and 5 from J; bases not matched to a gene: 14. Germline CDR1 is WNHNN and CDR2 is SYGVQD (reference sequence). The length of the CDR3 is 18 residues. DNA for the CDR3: TGCGCCAGCAACATTGGGACTAGCGGGATCGGAGGGGACAATGAGCAGTTCTTC. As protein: CASNIGTSGIGGDNEQFF.

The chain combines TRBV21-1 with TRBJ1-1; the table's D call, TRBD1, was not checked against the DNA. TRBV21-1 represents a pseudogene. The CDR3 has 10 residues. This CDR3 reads CASSTNEAFF. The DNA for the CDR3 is TGTGCCAGCAGTACAAATGAAGCTTTCTTT.

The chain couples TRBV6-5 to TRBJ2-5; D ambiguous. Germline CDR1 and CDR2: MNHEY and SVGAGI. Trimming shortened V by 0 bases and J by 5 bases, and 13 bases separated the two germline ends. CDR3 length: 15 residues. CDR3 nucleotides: TGTGCCAGCAGTTACTCGCGAGGCGTGCCCGAGACCCAGTACTTC. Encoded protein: CASSYSRGVPETQYF.

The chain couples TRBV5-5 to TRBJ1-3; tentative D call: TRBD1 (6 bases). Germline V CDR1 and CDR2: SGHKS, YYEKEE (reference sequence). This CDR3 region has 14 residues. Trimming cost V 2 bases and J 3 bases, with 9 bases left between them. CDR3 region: CASSFQGGGNTIYF. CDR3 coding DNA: TGTGCCAGCAGCTTTCAAGGGGGTGGAAACACCATATATTTT.

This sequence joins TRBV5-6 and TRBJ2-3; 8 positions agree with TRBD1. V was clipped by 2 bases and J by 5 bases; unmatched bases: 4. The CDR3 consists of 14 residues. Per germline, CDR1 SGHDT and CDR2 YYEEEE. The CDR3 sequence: CASSFTGGVDTQYF. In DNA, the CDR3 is TGTGCCAGCAGCTTTACAGGGGGTGTAGATACGCAGTATTTT. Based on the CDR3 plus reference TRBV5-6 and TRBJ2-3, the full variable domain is DAGVTQSPTHLIKTRGQQVTLRCSPKSGHDTVSWYQQALGQGPQFIFQYYEEEERQRGNFPDRFSGHQFPNYSSELNVNALLLGDSALYLCASSFTGGVDTQYFGPGTRLTVL.

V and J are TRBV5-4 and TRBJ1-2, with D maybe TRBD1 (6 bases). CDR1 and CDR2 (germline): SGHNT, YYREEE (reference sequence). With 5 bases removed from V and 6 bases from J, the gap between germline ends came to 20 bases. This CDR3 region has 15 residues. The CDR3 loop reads CASRPRQEPFNGYTF. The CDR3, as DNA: TGTGCCAGCAGACCAAGACAGGAGCCCTTCAATGGCTACACCTTC.

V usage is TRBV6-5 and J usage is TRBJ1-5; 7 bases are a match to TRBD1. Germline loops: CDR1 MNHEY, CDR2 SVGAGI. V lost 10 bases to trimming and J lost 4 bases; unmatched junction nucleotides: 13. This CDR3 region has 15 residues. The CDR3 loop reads CATRQGEGVNQPQHF. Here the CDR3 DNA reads TGTGCCACACGGCAGGGGGAAGGAGTGAATCAGCCCCAGCATTTT.

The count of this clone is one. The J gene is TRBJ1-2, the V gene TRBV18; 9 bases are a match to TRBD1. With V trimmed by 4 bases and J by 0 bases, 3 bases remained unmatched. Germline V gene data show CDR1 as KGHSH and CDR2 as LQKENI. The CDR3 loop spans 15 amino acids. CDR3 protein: CASSHRQGANYGYTF. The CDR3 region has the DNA TGTGCCAGCTCACACCGACAGGGGGCTAACTATGGCTACACCTTC. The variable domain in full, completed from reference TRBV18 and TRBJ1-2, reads NAGVMQNPRHLVRRRGQEARLRCSPMKGHSHVYWYRQLPEEGLKFMVYLQKENIIDESGMPKERFSAEFPKEGPSILRIQQVVRGDSAAYFCASSHRQGANYGYTFGSGTRLTVV.

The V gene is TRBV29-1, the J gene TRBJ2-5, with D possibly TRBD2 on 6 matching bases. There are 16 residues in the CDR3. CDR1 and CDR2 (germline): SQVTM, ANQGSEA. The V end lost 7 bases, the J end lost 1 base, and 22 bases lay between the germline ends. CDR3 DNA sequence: TGCAGCGCCCCCAGAGACACCGGAGGGGTCCAAGAGACCCAGTACTTC. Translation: CSAPRDTGGVQETQYF.

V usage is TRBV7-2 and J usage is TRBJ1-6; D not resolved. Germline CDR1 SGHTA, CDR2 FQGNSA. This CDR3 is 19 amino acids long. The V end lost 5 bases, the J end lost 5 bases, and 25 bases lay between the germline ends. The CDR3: CASSPVGGPPVDHNSPLHF. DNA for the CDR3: TGTGCCAGCAGCCCTGTTGGAGGGCCACCTGTGGACCATAATTCACCCCTCCACTTT.

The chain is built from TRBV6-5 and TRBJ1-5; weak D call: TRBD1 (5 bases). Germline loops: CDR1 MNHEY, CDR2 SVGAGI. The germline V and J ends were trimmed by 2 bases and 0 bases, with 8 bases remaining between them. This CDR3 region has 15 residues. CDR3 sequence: CASSYGGNSNQPQHF. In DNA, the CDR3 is TGTGCCAGCAGTTACGGGGGGAATAGCAATCAGCCCCAGCATTTT.

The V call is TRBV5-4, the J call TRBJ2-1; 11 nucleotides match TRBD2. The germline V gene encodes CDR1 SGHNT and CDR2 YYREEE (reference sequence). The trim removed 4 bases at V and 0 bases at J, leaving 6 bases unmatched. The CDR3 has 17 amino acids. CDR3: CASSPTSGGRSYNEQFF. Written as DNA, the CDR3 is TGTGCCAGCAGCCCAACTAGCGGGGGACGCTCCTACAATGAGCAGTTCTTC.

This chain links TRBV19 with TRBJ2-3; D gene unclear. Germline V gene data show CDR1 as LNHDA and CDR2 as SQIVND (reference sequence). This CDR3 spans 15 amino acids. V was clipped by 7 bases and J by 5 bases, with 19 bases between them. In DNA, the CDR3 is TGTGCCAGTAAATTCACCTTCACCGCCAGAGATACGCAGTATTTT. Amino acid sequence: CASKFTFTARDTQYF.

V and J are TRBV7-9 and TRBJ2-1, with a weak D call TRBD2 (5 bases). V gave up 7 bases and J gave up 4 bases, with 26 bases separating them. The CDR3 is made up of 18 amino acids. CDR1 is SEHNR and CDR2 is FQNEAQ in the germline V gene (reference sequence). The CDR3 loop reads CASTRGPRAPQRYNEQFF. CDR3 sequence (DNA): TGTGCCAGCACCCGCGGGCCCCGAGCGCCCCAAAGGTACAATGAGCAGTTCTTC.

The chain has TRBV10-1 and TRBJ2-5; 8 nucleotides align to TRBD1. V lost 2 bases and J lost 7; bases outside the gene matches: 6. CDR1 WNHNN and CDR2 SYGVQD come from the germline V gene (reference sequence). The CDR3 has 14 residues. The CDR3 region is CASSERTGSWTQYF. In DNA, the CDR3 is TGCGCCAGCAGTGAGCGGACAGGGAGTTGGACCCAGTACTTC.

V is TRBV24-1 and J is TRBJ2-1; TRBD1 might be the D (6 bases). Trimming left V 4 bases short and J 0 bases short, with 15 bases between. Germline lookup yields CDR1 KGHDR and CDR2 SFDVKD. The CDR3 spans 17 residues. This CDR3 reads CATSDTSATGSYNEQFF. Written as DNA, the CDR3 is TGTGCCACCAGTGACACCTCTGCGACAGGCTCCTACAATGAGCAGTTCTTC.

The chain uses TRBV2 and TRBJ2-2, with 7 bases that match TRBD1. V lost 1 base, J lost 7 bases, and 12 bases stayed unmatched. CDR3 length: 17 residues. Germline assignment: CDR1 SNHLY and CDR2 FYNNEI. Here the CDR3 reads CASSEVVNRGLNGELFF. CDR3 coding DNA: TGTGCCAGCAGTGAAGTTGTAAACAGGGGCCTAAACGGGGAGCTGTTTTTT.

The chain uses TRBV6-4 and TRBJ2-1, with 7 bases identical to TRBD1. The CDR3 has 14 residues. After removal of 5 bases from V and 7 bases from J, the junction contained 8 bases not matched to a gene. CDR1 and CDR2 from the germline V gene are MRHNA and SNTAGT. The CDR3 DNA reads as TGTGCCAGCAGTCGCCGACAGGGAACGAATGAGCAGTTCTTC. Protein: CASSRRQGTNEQFF.

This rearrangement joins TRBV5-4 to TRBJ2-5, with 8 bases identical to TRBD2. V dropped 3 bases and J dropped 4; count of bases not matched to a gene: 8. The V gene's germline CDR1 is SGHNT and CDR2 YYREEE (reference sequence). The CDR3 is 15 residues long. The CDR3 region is CASSSREGLRETQYF. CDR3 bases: TGTGCCAGCAGCTCCCGGGAGGGCCTTCGAGAGACCCAGTACTTC.

The DNA of the CDR3 is TGTGCCACCAAGTGGGGAGACAGGGGCTCCTACGAGCAGTACTTC. Translation gives CATKWGDRGSYEQYF. This chain joins TRBV6-5 and TRBJ2-7; 8 positions agree with TRBD1. CDR1 and CDR2 (germline): MNHEY, SVGAGI. After removal of 10 bases from V and 0 bases from J, the junction contained 11 bases not matched to a gene. There are 15 residues in the CDR3.